This TCR beta chain was sequenced for a study of CD8 T cells in ankylosing spondylitis (dated by TCRdb to 2017 to 2019). At the level of the whole study: T cell receptor beta repertoires were profiled in healthy donors and ankylosing spondylitis patients so that disease-linked TCR variants could be found. Peripheral blood was sampled, and synovial fluid was also collected from ankylosing spondylitis patients. The full study cohort was made up of 25 ankylosing spondylitis patients and 108 healthy donors.

The paper as a whole reports these results and caveats: A TCR beta motif of several highly homologous amino acid variants appeared characteristic of blood from ankylosing spondylitis patients. A CD8+ phenotype was shown by the disease-linked clones, which were found at relatively low frequencies in peripheral blood. Some of the motif variants had been reported before in the synovial fluid and blood of reactive arthritis patients, a finding that suggests common disease-initiation mechanisms. Significant enrichment of the disease-linked clones was reported in matched synovial fluid samples from ankylosing spondylitis patients.

Counted from cysteine to phenylalanine, this CDR3 has 15 amino acids. Only the CDR3 region is kept as DNA, spanning 45 bases read in frame from base 1. V lost 4 bases and J lost 7 bases, and the count of bases not matched to a germline gene is 7. The germline V gene supplies CDR1 MDHEN and CDR2 SYDVKM. A few counts support this clonotype. Its specific antigen is unknown. No much larger clonotype is one base removed from it; base qualities were not supplied. The listed sequencing device is Illumina HiSeq 2500. Quantitative 5'-RACE with molecular barcodes was used to prepare TCR beta libraries. Turning to the authors' computational methods: Disease-linked TCR variants were identified with a new computational method built on a probabilistic model of VDJ rearrangement. The raw public data were reprocessed by TCRdb itself: fastp quality trimming at Q25, MiXCR clonotype calling, in-frame beta chains only. CDR3 protein duplicates are merged, each entry listing the most common genes and DNA. The authors' filters were not applied to this entry. The table for this sample lists 350,000 or so distinct CDR3 sequences; about 9.9% of them were counted only once. Around 8.4% of the sample goes to the ten largest clones.

The chain links TRBV28 with TRBJ1-4, with 9 bases in between that match TRBD1. The material sequenced was blood, either unsorted or a sorted T cell fraction (not recorded which). The source of this sequence is a female donor with ankylosing spondylitis or in good health (not recorded which). The base sequence is TGTGCCAGCAGTTATAACAGGGGGCAGGGTGAAAAACTGTTTTTT. The translation is CASSYNRGQGEKLFF.